The clone carrying this T cell receptor beta chain was picked up a small number of times. Its antigen is not known. This sample is part of a study of shared clonotypes between healthy human individuals. The trim removed 1 base at V and 4 bases at J, leaving 7 bases unmatched. This CDR3 is built from 15 residues. CDR1 and CDR2 from the germline V gene are SGDLS and YYNGEE. The study, taken as a whole, reports: The donor pool, a small one, limited the genetic and exposure-history diversity represented. Apart from blood, nothing was sampled; tissue repertoires likely differ. Sharing of clonotypes among donors was expected to vary with sequencing depth.

Sorted-subset replicate PCR reactions were performed with around 200 ng DNA, corresponding to 25,000 to 35,000 T cell genomes. Measured with immunoSEQ multiplex PCR; TCRdb has only the in-frame clones, and not every one. The sample has over a million clones; roughly 96% are singletons. The chain couples TRBV9 to TRBJ1-1; 7 bases fit TRBD1. The sample taken for sequencing was naive CD4+ T cells sorted from blood. Subset denoted: CD45RA+ positively selected. The sequence derives from a man aged 25 to 40 in good health. The CDR3 spells CASSVIGGGSTEAFF. DNA for the CDR3: TGTGCCAGCAGCGTAATAGGGGGCGGGTCCACTGAAGCTTTCTTT.